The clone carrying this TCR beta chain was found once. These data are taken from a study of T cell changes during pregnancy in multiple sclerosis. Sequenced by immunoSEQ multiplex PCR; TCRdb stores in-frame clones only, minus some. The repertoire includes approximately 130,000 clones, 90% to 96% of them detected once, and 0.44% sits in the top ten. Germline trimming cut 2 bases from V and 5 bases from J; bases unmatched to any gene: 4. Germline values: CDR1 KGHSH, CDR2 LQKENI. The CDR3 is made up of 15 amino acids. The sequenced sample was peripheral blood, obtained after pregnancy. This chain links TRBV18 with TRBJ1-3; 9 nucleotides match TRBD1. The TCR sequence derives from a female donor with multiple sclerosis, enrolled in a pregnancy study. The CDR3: CASSPGTGTRNTIYF. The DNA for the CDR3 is TGTGCCAGCTCACCAGGGACAGGGACGAGAAACACCATATATTTT.